This T cell receptor beta chain was identified during a study of shared clonotypes between healthy human individuals (dated by TCRdb to the early 2020s). Background for the entire study: The cohort comprised a couple of women and a few men aged 18 to 49 years. The study deeply sequenced blood TCR repertoires of several healthy adults to estimate repertoire size and the extent of clonotype sharing between individuals. To increase sequencing depth and limit assay-specific biases, TCR repertoire library preparation and sequencing were carried out by different laboratories using diverse techniques. For each donor, CD4 naive and CD4 memory were each given three plates, CD8 naive was given two plates, and CD8 memory was given one plate. Between about 0.8 and 9 billion PBMCs per donor were obtained by leukapheresis.

V loses 6 bases at its end and J loses 4 bases; junction bases beyond the gene matches: 11. From the cysteine through the phenylalanine, the CDR3 covers 14 amino acids. Kept here is only the CDR3 DNA, which spans 42 bases and is read in frame from base 1. Per the germline V gene, SQVTM is the CDR1 and ANQGSEA is the CDR2. In regard to this clone: Its antigen is not yet known. There are no base qualities to consult, and no much larger clone falls within one base.

The investigation overall reported the following: Sampling was restricted to blood, and TCR repertoires in tissue are likely to differ from TCR repertoires in blood. Larger estimated clonotype richness was generally found for naive subsets than for memory subsets. Pairwise subsampling indicated that sequencing depth was expected to affect the degree of clonotype sharing among donors. Higher generation probabilities were observed for clonotypes shared by all four sorted-subset donors than for non-shared clonotypes. Across four donors, roughly 5.4% of naive CD4, approximately 4% of naive CD8, approximately 2.5% of memory CD4, and 0.4% to 0.45% of memory CD8 clonotypes were shared. Incomplete sequencing was indicated by rarefaction of sorted-subset datasets, despite the large sequencing depth. The genetic and exposure-history diversity represented was limited by the small number of donors.

TCR CDR3 regions were amplified from genomic DNA by multiplex PCR using the deep immunoSEQ assay. Genomic DNA extracted from each cell subset was distributed evenly over all wells of several immunoSEQ 96-well plates, and each plate served as one replicate. For sorted subsets, 200 to 250 ng of genomic DNA, equivalent to 25,000 to 35,000 T cell genomes, went into each replicate PCR. The purified libraries were quantified using a Qubit 3.0 fluorometer, sized with a Bioanalyzer 2100, and then quantified again using the KAPA Library Quantification kit. Every immunoSEQ 96-well plate was sequenced on a dedicated single-read 150-cycle Illumina NextSeq 550 flow cell. For the original study's pipeline: Because only junctional sequences without quality scores were contained in the immunoSEQ output, filtering matching that applied to full-length reads could not be performed. Sequences were annotated with PyIR, a Python wrapper for IgBLAST v1.9, and V/J genes and CDR3 were assigned using IMGT germline references. Reads were filtered out if the reads had weak V/J assignments (E-value above 1e-6), no CDR3, stop codons, out-of-frame junctions, or ambiguous translated residues. A V3J clonotype was defined by an identical inferred V gene, J gene, and CDR3 amino acid sequence. Percentage overlap between repertoires was computed as shared unique clonotypes divided by the size of the smaller repertoire. Repertoire richness was assessed with RTK rarefaction, the Chao1 estimator, and Recon v2.1 estimates of unobserved clonotypes. Generation probabilities for all TCRbeta clonotypes obtained by the gDNA method from a handful of donors were computed using OLGA. This is the immuneACCESS table as TCRdb keeps it, with only in-frame sequences that have V and J called. A part of the clones is gone; compared with another copy, unresolved V genes explain less than half, and the rest is unexplained. V and J calls and clone size come straight from that table; D and trimming were deduced from the DNA. The sample includes about 820,000 clones, with almost 95% observed a single time. The top ten clonotypes cover 20% to 30% of the sample.

CD8 naive samples were obtained by positive selection for CCR7 among CD45RO-negative cells, yielding a CD45RA+CCR7+ population from which TemRA cells were excluded. The donors were healthy, HIV-negative adults who had no recently reported acute infections or vaccinations. All donors were Caucasian adults living in Nashville, Tennessee, USA. After blood collection by leukapheresis, PBMCs were isolated using Ficoll-Histopaque density gradient centrifugation and then cryopreserved in the vapor phase of liquid nitrogen. Analytical flow cytometry was used to check the purity and quantity of every magnetically sorted T cell population. From each sorted fraction, genomic DNA was isolated and quantified by UV absorbance on a Nanodrop 2000c.

This sequence uses TRBV29-1 and TRBJ2-5; a stretch of 7 junction bases matches TRBD1. Sequenced: naive CD8+ T cells sorted from blood. This specimen's cell subset or site label, interpreted: CD45RA+CCR7+. This sequence was found in a man between 25 and 39 years old in good health. The nucleotide sequence is given as TGCAGCGTCGCAGGGGGTAGGGGCCGAGAGACCCAGTACTTC. Protein translation: CSVAGGRGRETQYF.